This TCR beta chain was observed in a study of CD8+CD57+ T cells in acquired aplastic anemia. As for the study in general: CD4+ and CD8+ cells, once sorted, gave DNA averaging about 3 ug.

Profiling that covered TCR beta VDJ and CDR3 relied on genomic DNA as its template. TCRdb re-derived calls from the reads in MiXCR, one entry per CDR3 protein. The sample has some 200,000 distinct CDR3 sequences, nearly 50% seen once; the top ten hold 9.7%. The authors sequenced patients whose flow cytometry had shown CD8+CD57+ cell expansion. Turning to this clonotype: The target antigen is unknown. Given a much more abundant clone one base away, this may be a read error.

Germline V gene data show CDR1 as MGHRA and CDR2 as YSYEKL. This CDR3 is built from 13 residues. General study points: The study found no significant CD8+ Simpson's diversity difference between patients and controls. Both patients and controls carried the same twenty-nine CD8+ CDR3 sequences.

The TCR originated in a human donor with aplastic anemia. Material for sequencing was sorted CD4+, CD8+, or CD8+CD57+ T cells (not recorded which) from PBMCs. V usage is TRBV4-1 and J usage is TRBJ2-5; D unresolved. The CDR3 nucleotides are TGCGCCAGCGGCCAAGCTCTCCAAGAGACCCAGTACTTC. Its protein is CASGQALQETQYF.